The 11 T cell receptor beta chains given below trace back to one sample, sequenced in a study of blood T cell repertoires in COVID-19. Profiling relied on immunoSEQ multiplex PCR, and the TCRdb table lists in-frame clones only, not all of them. The repertoire holds some 20,000 clones, with about 83% as singletons. The sample comprised peripheral blood. Receptor source: a human donor in a cohort sampled during active COVID-19.

V and J are TRBV7-2 and TRBJ2-7; 7 bases match TRBD1. V shed 5 bases and J 0 bases; nucleotides not matched to a gene: 10. Germline CDR1 is SGHTA and CDR2 is FQGNSA. The CDR3 covers 16 residues. The DNA for the CDR3 is TGTGCCAGCAGCCCCCGGGGACAGTCATTCTCCTACGAGCAGTACTTC. Translating it yields CASSPRGQSFSYEQYF.

This clone was seen a handful of times. The chain has TRBV3-1 (or the pseudogene TRBV3-2) and TRBJ2-4, with 7 bases aligning to TRBD2. V shed 4 bases, J shed 9 bases, and the junction held 15 bases outside the gene matches. CDR1 and CDR2 from the germline V gene are LGHDT and YNNKEL (reference sequence). CDR3 length: 16 residues. The chain's CDR3 is CASSLLLGASGGIQYF. CDR3 nucleotides: TGTGCCAGCAGCCTCCTTTTAGGGGCCTCGGGGGGCATTCAGTACTTC.

The chain has TRBV7-2 and TRBJ1-1; 9 bases line up with TRBD1. The germline V gene has CDR1 SGHTA and CDR2 FQGNSA. The V segment lost 0 bases and the J segment 7 bases; nucleotides outside the gene matches: 12. This CDR3 has 17 amino acids. CDR3 region: CASSLAGGAGTGFEAFF. DNA of the CDR3: TGTGCCAGCAGCTTAGCAGGAGGCGCCGGGACAGGGTTTGAAGCTTTCTTT. The whole variable domain, filled in from reference TRBV7-2 and TRBJ1-1, reads GAGVSQSPSNKVTEKGKDVELRCDPISGHTALYWYRQSLGQGLEFLIYFQGNSAPDKSGLPSDRFSAERTGGSVSTLTIQRTQQEDSAVYLCASSLAGGAGTGFEAFFGQGTRLTVV.

As DNA, the CDR3 is TGTGCCAGCAGCGTAATAGCGGGAGGGTACAATGAGCAGTTCTTC. Translated, it gives CASSVIAGGYNEQFF. This chain connects TRBV9 to TRBJ2-1; 11 positions agree with TRBD2. This CDR3 is built from 15 residues. CDR1 is SGDLS and CDR2 is YYNGEE in the germline V gene. Trimming removed 1 base from V and 4 bases from J; junction bases left unmatched: 1.

This rearrangement joins TRBV6-6 to TRBJ2-1; TRBD2 agrees at 8 bases. CDR1 MNHNY and CDR2 SVGAGI come from the germline V gene (reference sequence). The CDR3 runs 15 residues. Unmatched junction bases numbered 4, after V lost 5 bases and J lost 1 base. CDR3 protein: CASSTGGRSYNEQFF. For the CDR3, the DNA is TGTGCCAGCAGTACGGGAGGGCGATCCTACAATGAGCAGTTCTTC.

V is TRBV7-9 and J is TRBJ1-6; 7 nucleotides line up with TRBD1. Per the germline V gene, CDR1 is SEHNR and CDR2 is FQNEAQ (reference sequence). The V and J ends lost 7 bases and 4 bases, in that order; junction bases with no gene match: 4. The CDR3 runs to 14 residues. CDR3 region: CASMAGQYNSPLHF. In DNA form, the CDR3 reads TGTGCCAGCATGGCGGGACAGTATAATTCACCCCTCCACTTT.

The chain joins TRBV28 to TRBJ1-2; a weak D match, TRBD1 (5 bases). Deletions cut 3 bases from V and 3 bases from J, with 11 bases between. The germline gives CDR1 MDHEN, CDR2 SYDVKM. The CDR3 contains 14 residues. CDR3 loop: CASSFRELYYGYTF. The CDR3 DNA sequence: TGTGCCAGCAGTTTCAGGGAACTTTACTATGGCTACACCTTC.

The chain links TRBV5-1 to TRBJ2-5; TRBD1 matches 8 bases. Trimming removed 4 bases from V and 5 bases from J; junction bases left unmatched: 7. The CDR3 runs 14 residues. CDR1 and CDR2 from the germline V gene are SGHRS and YFSETQ. The CDR3 nucleotides read TGCGCCAGCAGCAGAGACAGGGGTGGCGAGACCCAGTACTTC. Its translation: CASSRDRGGETQYF. Complete variable domain (other parts from reference TRBV5-1 and TRBJ2-5): KAGVTQTPRYLIKTRGQQVTLSCSPISGHRSVSWYQQTPGQGLQFLFEYFSETQRNKGNFPGRFSGRQFSNSRSEMNVSTLELGDSALYLCASSRDRGGETQYFGPGTRLLVL.

The CDR3 DNA is TGTGCCAGCAGCTTCGCAGGGGTAAACACCGGGGAGCTGTTTTTT. Amino acid sequence: CASSFAGVNTGELFF. This chain uses TRBV5-6 with TRBJ2-2; possibly TRBD1 for D (6 bases). V dropped 2 bases and J dropped 2 bases, with 10 bases sitting between them. From germline, CDR1 is SGHDT and CDR2 YYEEEE. The CDR3 spans 15 residues. The variable domain in full, completed from reference TRBV5-6 and TRBJ2-2, reads DAGVTQSPTHLIKTRGQQVTLRCSPKSGHDTVSWYQQALGQGPQFIFQYYEEEERQRGNFPDRFSGHQFPNYSSELNVNALLLGDSALYLCASSFAGVNTGELFFGEGSRLTVL.

V gene TRBV28 combines with J gene TRBJ1-1, with a possible D match to TRBD1 (5 bases). The ends were cut back, 5 bases at V and 8 bases at J, with 24 bases in the middle. CDR1 is MDHEN, CDR2 SYDVKM, per germline. The CDR3 runs 16 residues. The CDR3 DNA is TGTGCCAGCAGTGGGGGGGACGGACACGGATATCTAGAAGCTTTCTTT. Translation: CASSGGDGHGYLEAFF.

The chain has TRBV9 and TRBJ2-5; 7 bases are a match to TRBD1. This CDR3 is built from 14 residues. The ends lost 3 bases at V and 2 bases at J; junction bases unmatched: 4. Germline CDR1 is SGDLS and CDR2 is YYNGEE. This chain's CDR3 is CASSASGQQETQYF. CDR3 in DNA: TGTGCCAGCAGCGCTTCGGGACAGCAAGAGACCCAGTACTTC.